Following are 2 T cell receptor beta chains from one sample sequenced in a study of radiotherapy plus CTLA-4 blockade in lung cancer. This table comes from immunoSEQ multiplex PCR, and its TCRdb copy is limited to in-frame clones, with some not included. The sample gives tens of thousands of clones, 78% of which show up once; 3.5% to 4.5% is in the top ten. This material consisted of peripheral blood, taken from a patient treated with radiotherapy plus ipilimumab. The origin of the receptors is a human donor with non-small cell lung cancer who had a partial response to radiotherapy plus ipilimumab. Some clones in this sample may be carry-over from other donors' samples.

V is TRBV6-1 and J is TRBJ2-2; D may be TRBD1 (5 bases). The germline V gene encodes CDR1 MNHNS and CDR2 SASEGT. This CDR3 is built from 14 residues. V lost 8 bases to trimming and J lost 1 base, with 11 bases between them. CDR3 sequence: CASAQDRNTGELFF. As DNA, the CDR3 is TGTGCCAGCGCCCAAGACAGGAACACCGGGGAGCTGTTTTTT.

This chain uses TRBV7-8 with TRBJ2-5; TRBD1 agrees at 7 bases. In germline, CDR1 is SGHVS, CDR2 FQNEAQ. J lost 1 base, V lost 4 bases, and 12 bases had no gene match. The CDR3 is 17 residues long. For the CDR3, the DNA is TGTGCCAGCAGCTCTTTGTTGAGGGGGCTTTTCCAAGAGACCCAGTACTTC. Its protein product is CASSSLLRGLFQETQYF.